These 13 T cell receptor beta chains originate from one sample sequenced in a study of Graves' ophthalmopathy and Graves' hyperthyroidism. RNA transcripts served as template for amplifying TCR beta CDR3 sequences. Second-round multiplex PCR came after first-round RT-PCR with HTBI primers. TCRdb analysed the multiplex PCR reads with MiXCR anew, one entry per CDR3 protein. The repertoire includes fewer than 600,000 distinct CDR3 sequences, around 14% of them detected once, and 9.8% sits in the top ten. The sample taken for sequencing was blood. The receptors shown here come from a woman aged 25-40 years with Graves' ophthalmopathy.

This clonotype was counted many times. V gene TRBV12-3 or TRBV12-4 combines with J gene TRBJ2-2; TRBD2 might be the D (5 bases). V gave up 4 bases and J gave up 0 bases, with 21 bases separating them. The CDR3 length is 19 residues. The CDR3 region has the DNA TGTGCCAGCAGTTCCCTCTACATGTCGGGGAAACCGAACACCGGGGAGCTGTTTTTT. It encodes CASSSLYMSGKPNTGELFF.

This clonotype was detected ten times or more. The V and J genes are TRBV30 and TRBJ1-2; the D is unclear. Germline loops: CDR1 GTSNPN, CDR2 SVGIG (reference sequence). The CDR3 covers 11 residues. Trimming left V 0 bases short and J 8 bases short, with 7 bases between. This CDR3 reads CAWSVLYGYTF. The DNA for the CDR3 is TGTGCCTGGAGTGTACTATACGGCTACACCTTC.

This clonotype was found a few times. This chain uses TRBV7-2 with TRBJ1-1; D unresolved. The germline CDR1 and CDR2 sequences are SGHTA and FQGNSA. Trimming cost V 5 bases and J 1 base, with 11 bases left between them. The CDR3 has 14 residues. The CDR3 loop is CASSPSYGNTEAFF. The CDR3 DNA reads TGTGCCAGCAGCCCTTCGTATGGGAACACTGAAGCTTTCTTT.

This clonotype was detected ten times or more. V gene TRBV10-2 combines with J gene TRBJ2-7; 9 bases map to TRBD1. J gave up 6 bases and V 3 bases, and 9 bases lay outside the gene matches. Germline CDR1 is WSHSY and CDR2 is SAAADI. There are 15 residues in the CDR3. The DNA of the CDR3 is TGCGCCAGCAGTGATTCACAGGGGGCGTCTCCCGAGCAGTACTTC. Residues: CASSDSQGASPEQYF.

This clonotype has only one observation. This rearrangement joins TRBV11-2 to TRBJ1-1, with 7 bases that match TRBD1. With V trimmed by 8 bases and J by 1 base, 16 bases remained unmatched. The CDR3 consists of 17 residues. Germline loops: CDR1 SGHAT, CDR2 FQNNGV. The CDR3 reads CASRHGRGDVRNTEAFF. The CDR3 DNA reads as TGTGCCAGCCGACATGGCAGGGGGGACGTAAGGAACACTGAAGCTTTCTTT.

This chain uses TRBV12-3 or TRBV12-4 with TRBJ1-1, with D possibly TRBD1 on 6 matching bases. The CDR3 runs 13 residues. The germline V and J ends were trimmed by 4 bases and 4 bases, with 10 bases remaining between them. In DNA, the CDR3 is TGTGCCAGCAGTTACAGGGCCGCCACTGAAGCTTTCTTT. Amino acid sequence: CASSYRAATEAFF.

This rearrangement joins TRBV30 to TRBJ1-1; D might be TRBD1 (5 bases). Germline V CDR1 and CDR2: GTSNPN, SVGIG (reference sequence). V was cut by 2 bases and J by 8 bases, with 18 bases left in between. The CDR3 is made up of 14 amino acids. CDR3 in amino acids: CAWSPGGRLGEAFF. CDR3 DNA: TGTGCCTGGAGTCCGGGGGGAAGGTTGGGAGAAGCTTTCTTT.

This clonotype was seen repeatedly, ten times or more. Sequence at one end of the junction differs from germline and may be a read error. CDR3 protein: CASSLAVRERLKGKDF. In DNA, the CDR3 is TGTGCCAGCAGCTTAGCGGTGCGGGAGCGGCTTAAGGGCAAGGACTTC. J is TRBJ2-7 and V is TRBV7-9; 7 bases are a match to TRBD2. CDR1 is SEHNR, CDR2 FQNEAQ, per germline (reference sequence). CDR3 length: 16 amino acids.

This clonotype was observed many times. The gene calls are TRBV6-1 and TRBJ1-1; unclear D gene. Per germline, CDR1 MNHNS and CDR2 SASEGT. Trimming cost V 6 bases and J 4 bases, with 12 bases left between them. The length of the CDR3 is 13 residues. This chain's CDR3 is CASRVREATEAFF. In DNA, the CDR3 is TGTGCCAGCAGGGTAAGGGAAGCCACTGAAGCTTTCTTT.

This clonotype is a singleton in its sample. With a much larger clone just one base away, this may be a read error. The gene calls are TRBV19 and TRBJ1-6, with D unresolved. Germline V lookup: CDR1 LNHDA, CDR2 SQIVND (reference sequence). This CDR3 spans 12 amino acids. In DNA, the CDR3 is TGTGCCAGCGCCCTTGGGAATTCACTCCTCCACTTT. Its protein product is CASALGNSLLHF.

There are a few counts of this clonotype. The chain has TRBV4-1 and TRBJ2-7; 7 bases line up with TRBD1. The CDR3 runs to 17 residues. Germline CDR1 reads MGHRA; CDR2 reads YSYEKL. The V gene end was trimmed by 3 bases and the J gene end by 0 bases; junction bases not matched to a gene: 11. The CDR3 loop is CASSHFYRGPSSYEQYF. The CDR3 DNA is TGCGCCAGCAGCCACTTTTACAGGGGCCCTAGCTCCTACGAGCAGTACTTC.

The chain employs TRBV5-1 and TRBJ1-1; perhaps TRBD1 as D (5 bases). V lost 4 bases, J lost 4 bases, and 17 bases lay in between. Germline V gene sequence: CDR1 SGHRS, CDR2 YFSETQ. CDR3 size: 15 residues. The CDR3 here is CASSPGHEGFTEAFF. In DNA form, the CDR3 reads TGCGCCAGCAGCCCCGGACACGAGGGGTTCACTGAAGCTTTCTTT. Filled out from reference TRBV5-1 and TRBJ1-1, the complete variable domain reads KAGVTQTPRYLIKTRGQQVTLSCSPISGHRSVSWYQQTPGQGLQFLFEYFSETQRNKGNFPGRFSGRQFSNSRSEMNVSTLELGDSALYLCASSPGHEGFTEAFFGQGTRLTVV.

The chain combines TRBV18 with TRBJ1-5, with D maybe TRBD1 (6 bases). The CDR3 extends over 16 amino acids. The V end lost 4 bases, the J end lost 6 bases, and 19 bases lay between the germline ends. Germline V CDR1 and CDR2: KGHSH, LQKENI. The CDR3 coding sequence is TGTGCCAGCTCACGATTCCCGGGACATTCGAGTCAGCCCCAGCATTTT. The encoded protein is CASSRFPGHSSQPQHF.